Listed here are 22 T cell receptor beta chains from one sample, sequenced in a study of T cells in tuberculosis. Sequencing was performed with immunoSEQ multiplex PCR; in TCRdb, only in-frame clones are kept and a portion is missing. The table has 85,000 to 90,000 clones, approximately 91% seen once; the top ten hold approximately 2%. Sorting used thawed, overnight-rested PBMC stained with anti-CD3, a viability dye and GMM-loaded CD1B tetramer. The lipid loaded on the CD1B tetramers was C32 glucose monomycolate from Rhodococcus equi. Sequences were obtained from CD1b-GMM tetramer-negative cells sorted from PBMCs. The receptors shown here come from an adult woman with latent tuberculosis.

This CDR3 is CASSQLGTVSYEQYF. CDR3 in DNA: TGTGCCAGCAGCCAACTGGGGACAGTTTCCTACGAGCAGTACTTC. The chain joins TRBV4-2 to TRBJ2-5; the match to TRBD1 covers 7 bases. The J call is doubtful: the DNA matches TRBJ2-7 better. The germline V gene encodes CDR1 LGHNA and CDR2 YNFKEQ. The CDR3 has 15 residues.

This clone was detected a few times. The chain combines TRBV7-2 with TRBJ1-6; D is unclear. Germline CDR1 SGHTA, CDR2 FQGNSA. With 5 bases removed from V and 0 bases from J, the gap between germline ends came to 11 bases. CDR3 length: 16 residues. CDR3 region: CASSPPADSYNSPLHF. CDR3 nucleotide sequence: TGTGCCAGCAGCCCGCCTGCAGACTCCTATAATTCACCCCTCCACTTT.

The J gene is TRBJ2-1, the V gene TRBV10-3; 7 bases are a match to TRBD1. Germline V gene data show CDR1 as ENHRY and CDR2 as SYGVKD. With 4 bases clipped from V and 5 bases from J, the junction kept 5 bases outside the gene matches. The CDR3 extends over 14 amino acids. CDR3 sequence reads: CAISGQGIDNEQFF. CDR3 DNA: TGTGCCATCAGTGGACAGGGTATAGACAATGAGCAGTTCTTC.

Details on this clone: The same CDR3 can be traced to other DNA sequences in this sample. V is TRBV10-3 and J is TRBJ1-5, with 10 bases fitting TRBD1. CDR3 size: 14 residues. Germline CDR1 and CDR2: ENHRY and SYGVKD. After removal of 3 bases from V and 5 bases from J, the junction contained 1 base not matched to a gene. The CDR3 DNA sequence: TGTGCCATCAGTGAAGGGACAGGGGATCAGCCCCAGCATTTT. It yields the protein CAISEGTGDQPQHF.

V usage is TRBV18 and J usage is TRBJ2-5, with 9 bases fitting TRBD2. Germline-derived CDR1 and CDR2 are KGHSH and LQKENI. The CDR3 has 16 residues. V shed 3 bases and J 2 bases; nucleotides not matched to a gene: 7. The DNA for the CDR3 is TGTGCCAGCTCACCGACTAGCGGAGACGAACAAGAGACCCAGTACTTC. It yields the protein CASSPTSGDEQETQYF.

This clone was seen more than once but under ten times. Lacking the conserved final phenylalanine or tryptophan, this CDR3 likely reflects a read error. Because the CDR3's place on the DNA is in doubt, the DNA is left out and the CDR3 is given as listed by TCRdb. The CDR3 loop is CSARLGPLVVL. The chain is built from TRBV20-1 and TRBJ2-3; TRBD2 is taken as the D call from the table, unchecked against the DNA. The germline gives CDR1 DFQATT, CDR2 SNEGSKA (reference sequence). The length of the CDR3 is 11 amino acids, counting both ends.

The chain recombines TRBV10-2 with TRBJ2-1; 10 bases are a match to TRBD1. V gave up 9 bases and J gave up 5 bases; unmatched junction bases: 4. The CDR3 is 13 amino acids. CDR1 and CDR2 (germline): WSHSY, SAAADI. CDR3 sequence: CASGQGGNNEQFF. CDR3 coding DNA: TGCGCCAGTGGACAGGGGGGCAACAATGAGCAGTTCTTC.

This chain uses TRBV9 with TRBJ1-3; D perhaps matches TRBD1 (5 bases). Germline-derived CDR1 and CDR2 are SGDLS and YYNGEE. This CDR3 spans 17 amino acids. Trimming cost V 0 bases and J 0 bases, with 13 bases left between them. CDR3 bases: TGTGCCAGCAGCGTAGCTTGGGGCCTGAGCTCTGGAAACACCATATATTTT. Residues: CASSVAWGLSSGNTIYF.

The chain combines TRBV9 with TRBJ1-2; D may be TRBD1 (5 bases). The CDR3 runs to 13 residues. Germline V gene sequence: CDR1 SGDLS, CDR2 YYNGEE. The V end lost 3 bases, the J end lost 6 bases, and 12 bases lay between the germline ends. In DNA, the CDR3 is TGTGCCAGCAGCGCACAGGTGAAAGATGGCTACACCTTC. Its translation is CASSAQVKDGYTF.

The V and J genes are TRBV30 and TRBJ1-4; a possible D gene is TRBD1 (5 bases). Germline V gene lookup returns CDR1 GTSNPN and CDR2 SVGIG (reference sequence). This CDR3 has 13 amino acids. Trimming shortened V by 0 bases and J by 8 bases, and 10 bases separated the two germline ends. CDR3 sequence reads: CAWSVIQGEKLFF. DNA of the CDR3: TGTGCCTGGAGTGTAATCCAGGGAGAAAAACTGTTTTTT.

The gene calls are TRBV7-9 and TRBJ2-7; TRBD1 matches 11 bases. Germline lookup yields CDR1 SEHNR and CDR2 FQNEAQ (reference sequence). The CDR3 is 16 residues long. J was trimmed by 0 bases and V by 4 bases; bases with no gene match: 5. Written as DNA, the CDR3 is TGTGCCAGCAGCTACCCCGGACAGGGGGCCTCCTACGAGCAGTACTTC. Translated, it gives CASSYPGQGASYEQYF.

The chain combines TRBV9 with TRBJ2-3, with D hard to call. The CDR3 is made up of 12 amino acids. V lost 3 bases to trimming and J lost 8 bases, with 10 bases between them. In germline, CDR1 is SGDLS, CDR2 YYNGEE. The DNA for the CDR3 is TGTGCCAGCAGCGCGTCCCCGGGTACGCAGTATTTT. Translated, it gives CASSASPGTQYF.

This sequence joins TRBV27 and TRBJ2-5; a weak D match, TRBD2 (6 bases). Germline V CDR1 and CDR2: MNHEY, SMNVEV (reference sequence). This CDR3 is 13 amino acids long. V was shortened by 5 bases and J by 2 bases, with 9 bases between the two germline ends. The CDR3 is CASSPGLQETQYF. Here the CDR3 DNA reads TGTGCCAGCAGTCCGGGACTGCAAGAGACCCAGTACTTC.

The rearrangement uses TRBV7-2 and TRBJ1-6; D not resolved. This CDR3 contains 15 residues. V was cut by 5 bases and J by 10 bases, with 18 bases left in between. Germline-derived CDR1 and CDR2 are SGHTA and FQGNSA. CDR3 region: CASSLRLTFSSPLHF. The DNA of the CDR3 is TGTGCCAGCAGCCTTCGACTTACCTTCAGCTCACCCCTCCACTTT.

The V call is TRBV29-1, the J call TRBJ1-2; D unresolved. The germline gives CDR1 SQVTM, CDR2 ANQGSEA. V dropped 2 bases and J dropped 5 bases, with 6 bases sitting between them. The CDR3 length is 11 residues. This CDR3 reads CSVETGYGYTF. The CDR3 coding sequence is TGCAGCGTTGAAACGGGGTATGGCTACACCTTC.

The J gene is TRBJ2-1, the V gene TRBV10-3, with 7 bases aligning to TRBD1. V lost 10 bases and J lost 0; bases outside the gene matches: 3. The CDR3 totals 13 residues. Germline-derived CDR1 and CDR2 are ENHRY and SYGVKD. In nucleotides, the CDR3 is TGTGCCACCCGGGACAGCTCCTACAATGAGCAGTTCTTC. As protein: CATRDSSYNEQFF.

This chain links TRBV2 with TRBJ2-3, with 9 bases matching TRBD1. This CDR3 contains 14 residues. Germline loops: CDR1 SNHLY, CDR2 FYNNEI. V lost 8 bases and J lost 2; bases outside the gene matches: 5. In nucleotides, the CDR3 is TGTGCCAGCTCCAGGGACAGGGCCACAGATACGCAGTATTTT. It yields the protein CASSRDRATDTQYF.

The CDR3: CASSTWTGNSNTEAFF. The CDR3 coding sequence is TGTGCCAGTAGTACCTGGACAGGGAACTCGAACACTGAAGCTTTCTTT. This sequence joins TRBV19 and TRBJ1-1, with 8 bases identical to TRBD1. This CDR3 spans 16 amino acids. Germline CDR1 reads LNHDA; CDR2 reads SQIVND (reference sequence). After removal of 4 bases from V and 1 base from J, the junction contained 8 bases not matched to a gene.

This chain joins TRBV5-1 and TRBJ2-2; TRBD1 might be the D (5 bases). V was cut by 3 bases and J by 0 bases, with 12 bases left in between. The CDR3 runs to 16 residues. CDR1 is SGHRS and CDR2 is YFSETQ in the germline V gene. For the CDR3, the DNA is TGCGCCAGCAGCTGGGTGGGGCGAACGAACACCGGGGAGCTGTTTTTT. Its protein is CASSWVGRTNTGELFF.

This clone showed up just once. The V and J genes are TRBV18 and TRBJ2-5; TRBD1 matches at 9 bases. Germline V gene lookup returns CDR1 KGHSH and CDR2 LQKENI. V lost 3 bases, J lost 12 bases, and 11 bases stayed unmatched. There are 14 residues in the CDR3. DNA of the CDR3: TGTGCCAGCTCACCCGGGACAGGGCCTCGGAGGGAGTACTTC. This sequence encodes CASSPGTGPRREYF.

This chain joins TRBV7-6 and TRBJ2-7; 8 bases agree with TRBD2. J was trimmed by 6 bases and V by 1 base; bases with no gene match: 5. The germline gives CDR1 SGHVS, CDR2 FNYEAQ. The CDR3 totals 14 residues. This CDR3 reads CASSLVAGGGEQYV. The CDR3 bases are TGTGCCAGCAGCTTAGTTGCGGGGGGAGGCGAGCAGTACGTC.

This clone appeared a single time. The chain recombines TRBV19 with TRBJ2-5, with D possibly being TRBD1 (5 bases). The J call may be mistaken, given a closer DNA end match to TRBJ2-7. CDR3 length: 14 amino acids. Germline V CDR1 and CDR2: LNHDA, SQIVND (reference sequence). The DNA for the CDR3 is TGTGCCAGTAGTATTAGAGTCAGGGCCTACGAGCAGTACTTC. Translated: CASSIRVRAYEQYF.